The rows below give T cell receptor beta chains drawn from one sample of a study of blood T cell repertoires in COVID-19. The repertoire was sequenced with immunoSEQ multiplex PCR; TCRdb's copy has only in-frame clones and lacks some. The sample consists of fewer than 500,000 clones, 80% to 90% of them appearing once. Sequencing was carried out using peripheral blood. Every receptor here comes from a man aged 18 to 30 with COVID-19, enrolled during active disease. CDR3s include the opening cysteine and the closing phenylalanine or tryptophan. D genes are given only for firm matches. Size values are once, few and many counts, or a class for expanded clones, and some rows have none.

v_call: TRBV5-1; clone_size: NA; j_call: TRBJ2-4; d_call: TRBD2; cdr3_nt: TGCGCCAGCAGCCCGACTAGCGGGAGGGTTAACGGGAAAAACATTCAGTACTTC; cdr3_aa: CASSPTSGRVNGKNIQYF
v_call: TRBV10-2; clone_size: NA; j_call: TRBJ1-2; d_call: NA; cdr3_nt: TGCGCCAGCAGTGACCCGTTACAGGTCCACTATGGCTACACCTTC; cdr3_aa: CASSDPLQVHYGYTF
v_call: TRBV5-1; clone_size: NA; j_call: TRBJ2-7; d_call: TRBD2; cdr3_nt: TGCGCCAGCAGCTTAGGGACTAGCGGGAGAGGTTCCCGGTACGAGCAGTACTTC; cdr3_aa: CASSLGTSGRGSRYEQYF
v_call: TRBV19; clone_size: NA; j_call: TRBJ2-1; d_call: NA; cdr3_nt: TGTGCCAGTAGTATCAGTCTTGGTGTTGAGCAGTTCTTC; cdr3_aa: CASSISLGVEQFF
v_call: TRBV9; clone_size: NA; j_call: TRBJ2-4; d_call: NA; cdr3_nt: TGTGCCAGCAGCGTAAATCGAGGGAACATTCAGTACTTC; cdr3_aa: CASSVNRGNIQYF
v_call: TRBV18; clone_size: NA; j_call: TRBJ2-7; d_call: NA; cdr3_nt: TGTGCCAGCTCAAGTCAGGATTCCTACGAGCAGTACTTC; cdr3_aa: CASSSQDSYEQYF
v_call: TRBV5-6; clone_size: NA; j_call: TRBJ2-5; d_call: NA; cdr3_nt: TGTGCCAGCAGCTTGCGCAGGTCTCATGGGACCCAGTACTTC; cdr3_aa: CASSLRRSHGTQYF
v_call: TRBV3-1/TRBV3-2; clone_size: NA; j_call: TRBJ2-5; d_call: TRBD2; cdr3_nt: TGTGCCAGCAGCCAAGAGCTTCTGTGGCGGGAGGGCCTCCAAGAGACCCAGTACTTC; cdr3_aa: CASSQELLWREGLQETQYF
v_call: TRBV14; clone_size: NA; j_call: TRBJ1-1; d_call: NA; cdr3_nt: TGTGCCAGCAGCCAACGGACAGAGAGGAACACTGAAGCTTTCTTT; cdr3_aa: CASSQRTERNTEAFF
v_call: TRBV6-5; clone_size: NA; j_call: TRBJ2-7; d_call: TRBD1; cdr3_nt: TGTGCCAGCAGTAGCCGGGACAGATCCTACGAGCAGTACTTC; cdr3_aa: CASSSRDRSYEQYF
v_call: TRBV7-9; clone_size: NA; j_call: TRBJ2-2; d_call: NA; cdr3_nt: TGTGCCAGCAGGGGACTGGGACAGGGGGAGCTGTTTTTT; cdr3_aa: CASRGLGQGELFF
v_call: TRBV12-5; clone_size: NA; j_call: TRBJ2-3; d_call: NA; cdr3_nt: TGTGCTAGTGGTCCTGGACAGGGAGGGACAGATACGCAGTATTTT; cdr3_aa: CASGPGQGGTDTQYF
v_call: TRBV2; clone_size: NA; j_call: TRBJ2-1; d_call: NA; cdr3_nt: TGTGCCAGCAGTGGGCGGCGGATCAAGAGTAATGGTTTCTTC; cdr3_aa: CASSGRRIKSNGFF
v_call: TRBV3-1/TRBV3-2; clone_size: once; j_call: TRBJ2-5; d_call: TRBD2; cdr3_nt: TGTGCCAGCAGCAAAGGGCGGGGGATCGGGGAGACCCAGTACTTC; cdr3_aa: CASSKGRGIGETQYF
v_call: TRBV11-2; clone_size: NA; j_call: TRBJ2-7; d_call: TRBD2; cdr3_nt: TGTGCCAGCAGCCCTAGCGGGAGGAGGCGGGACGAGCAGTACTTC; cdr3_aa: CASSPSGRRRDEQYF
v_call: TRBV7-7; clone_size: NA; j_call: TRBJ2-5; d_call: NA; cdr3_nt: TGTGCCAGCAGCTTATCCGACCAGGGGAGAGAGACCCAGTACTTC; cdr3_aa: CASSLSDQGRETQYF
v_call: TRBV24-1; clone_size: once; j_call: TRBJ2-1; d_call: TRBD2; cdr3_nt: TGTGCCACCAGTGATCCACCGGGGAGCGGGAGGAACAATGAGCAGTTCTTC; cdr3_aa: CATSDPPGSGRNNEQFF
v_call: TRBV28; clone_size: NA; j_call: TRBJ1-6; d_call: NA; cdr3_nt: TGTGCCAGCAGAGTGAGCTCCTATAATTCACCCCTCCACTTT; cdr3_aa: CASRVSSYNSPLHF
v_call: TRBV2; clone_size: NA; j_call: TRBJ2-7; d_call: TRBD1; cdr3_nt: TGTGCCAGCAGTGGGGACAGGGGGCTGTACGAGCAGTACTTC; cdr3_aa: CASSGDRGLYEQYF
v_call: TRBV27; clone_size: NA; j_call: TRBJ1-3; d_call: NA; cdr3_nt: TGTGCCAGCAGTTTACAGGGTCTCTCTGGAAACACCATATATTTT; cdr3_aa: CASSLQGLSGNTIYF
v_call: TRBV7-9; clone_size: NA; j_call: TRBJ1-1; d_call: TRBD1; cdr3_nt: TGTGCCAGCAGCTTAGGGGACAGACTGAACACTGAAGCTTTCTTT; cdr3_aa: CASSLGDRLNTEAFF
v_call: TRBV9; clone_size: few; j_call: TRBJ2-1; d_call: TRBD2; cdr3_nt: TGTGCCAGCAGCGACCTTAGCGGGAGCGAGGGAAATGAGCAGTTCTTC; cdr3_aa: CASSDLSGSEGNEQFF
v_call: TRBV4-2; clone_size: once; j_call: TRBJ1-6; d_call: NA; cdr3_nt: TGTGCCAGCAGCCAAGACAGGGAATCGTTTAATTCACCCCTCCACTTT; cdr3_aa: CASSQDRESFNSPLHF
v_call: TRBV6-5; clone_size: NA; j_call: TRBJ2-5; d_call: NA; cdr3_nt: TGTGCCAGCCAGGAGACTAGGCAAGAGACCCAGTACTTC; cdr3_aa: CASQETRQETQYF
v_call: TRBV7-2; clone_size: NA; j_call: TRBJ2-7; d_call: TRBD2; cdr3_nt: TGTGCCAGCAGCGCTCAGACTAGCGGAGCTTCTCACGAGCAGTACTTC; cdr3_aa: CASSAQTSGASHEQYF
v_call: TRBV6-5; clone_size: NA; j_call: TRBJ1-2; d_call: TRBD1; cdr3_nt: TGTGCCAGCAGTTACTCGCAGGGGACAGTGATCTATGGCTACACCTTC; cdr3_aa: CASSYSQGTVIYGYTF
v_call: TRBV5-4; clone_size: NA; j_call: TRBJ2-1; d_call: TRBD1; cdr3_nt: TGTGCCAGCACCTCTCCCCCAGGACAGGGGGCAATAAATGAGCAGTTCTTC; cdr3_aa: CASTSPPGQGAINEQFF
v_call: TRBV21-1; clone_size: NA; j_call: TRBJ1-5; d_call: NA; cdr3_nt: TGTGCCAGCAGCAAAGTCGCGACGATAGGGACAGGGAGACGACAGCCCCAGCATTTT; cdr3_aa: CASSKVATIGTGRRQPQHF
v_call: TRBV4-2; clone_size: NA; j_call: TRBJ2-1; d_call: TRBD2; cdr3_nt: TGTGCCAGCAGCCAAGAACACCTCGGGACTAGCGGGAACCCCTACAATGAGCAGTTCTTC; cdr3_aa: CASSQEHLGTSGNPYNEQFF
v_call: TRBV5-1; clone_size: NA; j_call: TRBJ2-7; d_call: TRBD2; cdr3_nt: TGCGCCAGCAGCTTTCTGGCCAGCGGGGGGGTACCCTACGAGCAGTACTTC; cdr3_aa: CASSFLASGGVPYEQYF
v_call: TRBV18; clone_size: NA; j_call: TRBJ2-7; d_call: TRBD1; cdr3_nt: TGTGCCAGCTCTTGGTCAGGGGGCGAAAGCTCCTACGAGCAGTACTTC; cdr3_aa: CASSWSGGESSYEQYF
v_call: TRBV27; clone_size: NA; j_call: TRBJ2-5; d_call: TRBD2; cdr3_nt: TGTGCCAGCAGTTTATGGGGAGGGGCTCTTGTACAAGAGACCCAGTACTTC; cdr3_aa: CASSLWGGALVQETQYF
v_call: TRBV4-1; clone_size: few; j_call: TRBJ2-5; d_call: NA; cdr3_nt: TGCGCCAGCAGCCACCCGTTCAGTCGGGAAGAGACCCAGTACTTC; cdr3_aa: CASSHPFSREETQYF
v_call: TRBV7-6; clone_size: NA; j_call: TRBJ1-4; d_call: NA; cdr3_nt: TGTGCCAGCAGCTTAGGAGGGTTATTAAAAGAAAAACTGTTTTTT; cdr3_aa: CASSLGGLLKEKLFF
v_call: TRBV4-1; clone_size: NA; j_call: TRBJ2-1; d_call: TRBD2; cdr3_nt: TGCGCCAGCAGCCAACGATCGCTAGCGGGAGTTGGCAATGAGCAGTTCTTC; cdr3_aa: CASSQRSLAGVGNEQFF
v_call: TRBV7-2; clone_size: NA; j_call: TRBJ2-7; d_call: TRBD1; cdr3_nt: TGTGCCAGCAGCCCCCCCCCGGACAGGGCCTACGAGCAGTACTTC; cdr3_aa: CASSPPPDRAYEQYF
v_call: TRBV30; clone_size: NA; j_call: TRBJ2-3; d_call: TRBD2; cdr3_nt: TGTGCCTGGAGTGTAGGACTAGCGGGAGCCTCTGATACGCAGTATTTT; cdr3_aa: CAWSVGLAGASDTQYF
v_call: TRBV6-5; clone_size: NA; j_call: TRBJ2-1; d_call: TRBD2; cdr3_nt: TGTGCCAGCAGCAGAAGCGGGGGGGTATCCAATGAGCAGTTCTTC; cdr3_aa: CASSRSGGVSNEQFF
v_call: TRBV24-1; clone_size: few; j_call: TRBJ1-5; d_call: NA; cdr3_nt: TGTGCCACCAGTGATTTGTTCAGACACCCTAGCAATCAGCCCCAGCATTTT; cdr3_aa: CATSDLFRHPSNQPQHF
v_call: TRBV5-1; clone_size: NA; j_call: TRBJ1-2; d_call: NA; cdr3_nt: TGCGCCAGCAGCTTGGCCACTGTTAACTATGGCTACACCTTC; cdr3_aa: CASSLATVNYGYTF
v_call: TRBV25-1; clone_size: NA; j_call: TRBJ2-6; d_call: NA; cdr3_nt: TGTGCCAGCAGTGATTCGTTTGGGACTCTTGGGGCCAACGTCCTGACTTTC; cdr3_aa: CASSDSFGTLGANVLTF
v_call: TRBV6-5; clone_size: NA; j_call: TRBJ2-7; d_call: TRBD1; cdr3_nt: TGTGCCAGCAGTAAGGACAGGGCCCTGATATACGAGCAGTACTTC; cdr3_aa: CASSKDRALIYEQYF
v_call: TRBV5-6; clone_size: NA; j_call: TRBJ2-1; d_call: TRBD2; cdr3_nt: TGTGCCAGCAGCAGGAGCGGGGGTTTTTACAATGAGCAGTTCTTC; cdr3_aa: CASSRSGGFYNEQFF
v_call: TRBV6-5; clone_size: NA; j_call: TRBJ1-5; d_call: TRBD1; cdr3_nt: TGTGCCAGCAGCCCACAGGGGGACAATCAGCCCCAGCATTTT; cdr3_aa: CASSPQGDNQPQHF
v_call: TRBV6-1; clone_size: NA; j_call: TRBJ2-1; d_call: TRBD2; cdr3_nt: TGTGCCAGCAGTGAAGCGCTTCGGGTGGCGGGAGGCACGGGAAATGAGCAGTTCTTC; cdr3_aa: CASSEALRVAGGTGNEQFF
v_call: TRBV7-8; clone_size: once; j_call: TRBJ2-1; d_call: TRBD2; cdr3_nt: TGTGCCAGCAGCCATGGACTAGCGGAGTACAATGAGCAGTTCTTC; cdr3_aa: CASSHGLAEYNEQFF
v_call: TRBV10-3; clone_size: once; j_call: TRBJ1-1; d_call: NA; cdr3_nt: TGTGCCATCAGCCAACAGGAGGGAGATACTGAAGCTTTCTTT; cdr3_aa: CAISQQEGDTEAFF
v_call: TRBV19; clone_size: once; j_call: TRBJ1-5; d_call: NA; cdr3_nt: TGTGCCAGTAGTATGGAGGTAAGCCTCAGCAATCAGCCCCAGCATTTT; cdr3_aa: CASSMEVSLSNQPQHF
v_call: TRBV5-4; clone_size: NA; j_call: TRBJ1-6; d_call: TRBD1; cdr3_nt: TGTGCCAGCAGCAACCTTGGACAGGGGTCCGGTTCACCCCTCCACTTT; cdr3_aa: CASSNLGQGSGSPLHF
v_call: TRBV6-5; clone_size: NA; j_call: TRBJ1-6; d_call: NA; cdr3_nt: TGTGCCAGCGAGGGGGTATTGAATTCACCCCTCCACTTT; cdr3_aa: CASEGVLNSPLHF
v_call: TRBV5-5; clone_size: NA; j_call: TRBJ1-2; d_call: NA; cdr3_nt: TGTGCCAGCAGTCTTCCAAGGAGCGGGCCGGTCAACTATGGCTACACCTTC; cdr3_aa: CASSLPRSGPVNYGYTF
v_call: TRBV2; clone_size: NA; j_call: TRBJ1-5; d_call: TRBD1; cdr3_nt: TGTGCCAGCGGCAAAATCAGGGGGTCGGGTCAGCCCCAGCATTTT; cdr3_aa: CASGKIRGSGQPQHF
v_call: TRBV16; clone_size: NA; j_call: TRBJ2-7; d_call: NA; cdr3_nt: TGTGCCAGCAGCCAATGGGGGGACGAGCAGTACTTC; cdr3_aa: CASSQWGDEQYF
v_call: TRBV5-4; clone_size: once; j_call: TRBJ2-5; d_call: TRBD2; cdr3_nt: TGTGCCAGCAGCTCATCCGCACTAGCGGGAGGGGGGACCCAGTACTTC; cdr3_aa: CASSSSALAGGGTQYF
v_call: TRBV2; clone_size: NA; j_call: TRBJ1-5; d_call: TRBD1; cdr3_nt: TGTGCCAGCAGTGAAGCTTTGGCGACAGGGCCGCTCGGTAGCAATCAGCCCCAGCATTTT; cdr3_aa: CASSEALATGPLGSNQPQHF
v_call: TRBV5-4; clone_size: NA; j_call: TRBJ1-2; d_call: TRBD1; cdr3_nt: TGTGCCAGCAGCCTCGGACAGGGGGCAGGGGGCTACACCTTC; cdr3_aa: CASSLGQGAGGYTF
v_call: TRBV5-1; clone_size: NA; j_call: TRBJ2-2; d_call: NA; cdr3_nt: TGCGCCAGCAGCTCCGGAGGCCTCGCGGGGACCGGGGAGCTGTTTTTT; cdr3_aa: CASSSGGLAGTGELFF